This TCR beta chain was identified in a study of CD4 and CD8 cells across lung adenocarcinoma regions. One entry per CDR3 protein results from TCRdb running MiXCR on the PCR reads. The sample has about 12,000 distinct CDR3 sequences, 53% seen once; the top ten hold 25% to 35%. V lost 4 bases and J lost 6, with 20 bases in between. The CDR3 length is 17 residues. CDR1 and CDR2 from the germline V gene are SGHRS and YFSETQ. The patients had localized lung adenocarcinoma, a non-small cell subtype. V and J are TRBV5-1 and TRBJ1-6; D is undetermined. The sequencing input was CD8+ T cells from the center of a lung tumor. This receptor was obtained from a female donor with lung adenocarcinoma. The CD4 and CD8 labels of this study may be unreliable. The CDR3: CASSLDPEGGLNSPLHF. The CDR3 DNA follows: TGCGCCAGCAGCCTGGACCCAGAAGGTGGTCTTAATTCACCCCTCCACTTT.